These 17 T cell receptor beta chains came from one sample sequenced in a study of identical twins. TCRdb redid the calling of the 5' RACE reads with MiXCR, one entry per CDR3 protein. The table lists 400,000 to 500,000 distinct CDR3 sequences, approximately 14% of them singletons, with approximately 0.98% in the top ten. These data are also associated with another study on yellow fever vaccine responses in identical twins.

The sample was CD4+ T cells sorted from blood. The receptors were gathered from a woman aged 18-29 years in good health.

This clonotype was counted only a few times. V and J are TRBV3-1 and TRBJ2-5, with a weak D call TRBD1 (5 bases). Germline CDR1 reads LGHDT; CDR2 reads YNNKEL (reference sequence). The CDR3 is made up of 17 amino acids. Trimming cost V 1 base and J 2 bases, with 17 bases left between them. The CDR3 DNA reads TGTGCCAGCAGCCAAGCCATGGGGCGGCACGCACAAGAGACCCAGTACTTC. This codes for CASSQAMGRHAQETQYF.

This clonotype has only a few counts. This chain connects TRBV12-3 or TRBV12-4 to TRBJ2-7; D not resolved. Deletions cut 2 bases from V and 5 bases from J, with 16 bases between. This CDR3 contains 15 residues. The CDR3 nucleotides are TGTGCCAGCAGTTTAAGGTCCCGGCAGCTCCACGAGCAGTACTTC. Translating gives CASSLRSRQLHEQYF.

A few counts support this clonotype. DNA for the CDR3: TGTGCCAGCAGCCCGCGGGGCCAGCTCTACAATGAGCAGTTCTTC. Translation gives CASSPRGQLYNEQFF. The genes are TRBV6-1 and TRBJ2-1, with D perhaps TRBD2 (6 bases). The CDR3 length is 15 residues. The ends were cut back, 6 bases at V and 3 bases at J, with 15 bases in the middle. The V gene's germline CDR1 is MNHNS and CDR2 SASEGT.

V is TRBV20-1 and J is TRBJ2-3; 10 nucleotides align to TRBD1. V shed 3 bases, J shed 3 bases, and the junction held 6 bases outside the gene matches. The CDR3 extends over 15 amino acids. The germline V gene encodes CDR1 DFQATT and CDR2 SNEGSKA (reference sequence). Here the CDR3 DNA reads TGCAGTGCTAGGCCCCGGGACAGGGGTACAGATACGCAGTATTTT. Translated: CSARPRDRGTDTQYF.

This clonotype was seen repeatedly, ten times or more. V usage is TRBV28 and J usage is TRBJ2-7; D might be TRBD2 (6 bases). V lost 2 bases and J 4 bases, leaving 21 bases between the germline ends. CDR3 length: 17 amino acids. Germline V gene data show CDR1 as MDHEN and CDR2 as SYDVKM. CDR3 loop: CASSLPVRGRSTYEQYF. The CDR3 region has the DNA TGTGCCAGCAGTTTACCTGTGCGGGGCAGGTCGACATACGAGCAGTACTTC.

In its sample, this clonotype was seen a few times. The CDR3 sequence: CASSFTGGSSTEAFF. The CDR3 nucleotides are TGTGCCAGCAGCTTTACAGGGGGCAGTAGCACTGAAGCTTTCTTT. The chain links TRBV11-2 to TRBJ1-1, with 9 bases fitting TRBD1. This CDR3 region has 15 residues. The V gene end was trimmed by 3 bases and the J gene end by 4 bases; junction bases not matched to a gene: 6. CDR1 SGHAT and CDR2 FQNNGV come from the germline V gene. The entire variable domain, with the rest obtained from reference TRBV11-2 and TRBJ1-1, is as follows: EAGVAQSPRYKIIEKRQSVAFWCNPISGHATLYWYQQILGQGPKLLIQFQNNGVVDDSQLPKDRFSAERLKGVDSTLKIQPAKLEDSAVYLCASSFTGGSSTEAFFGQGTRLTVV.

In this sample, this clonotype turned up a few times. J is TRBJ2-1 and V is TRBV5-1, with TRBD2 identical over 8 bases. After removal of 3 bases from V and 3 bases from J, the junction contained 26 bases not matched to a gene. CDR3 length equals 22 residues. Germline assignment: CDR1 SGHRS and CDR2 YFSETQ. CDR3 in amino acids: CASSSLRGEGRQRESFYNEQFF. Written as DNA, the CDR3 is TGCGCCAGCAGCTCCTTACGTGGGGAGGGGCGGCAGCGGGAGAGTTTCTACAATGAGCAGTTCTTC.

This clonotype was recorded a few times. CDR3 DNA: TGTGCCACCAGTGTCGAGGCAGATACGCAGTATTTT. It codes for CATSVEADTQYF. The rearrangement uses TRBV24-1 and TRBJ2-3; D not certain. The CDR3 loop spans 12 amino acids. CDR1 is KGHDR and CDR2 is SFDVKD in the germline V gene. V shed 5 bases and J shed 4 bases, with 6 bases lying between them.

In this sample, this clonotype turned up a few times. The V call is TRBV20-1, the J call TRBJ2-7, with 11 nucleotides matching TRBD2. Trimming at V came to 5 bases and at J to 2 bases, leaving 14 bases not matched to a gene. Germline V gene lookup returns CDR1 DFQATT and CDR2 SNEGSKA (reference sequence). This CDR3 is built from 17 residues. This CDR3 reads CSALEGDSGRGTYEQYF. CDR3 bases: TGCAGTGCTCTAGAGGGGGATAGCGGGAGGGGCACCTACGAGCAGTACTTC.

The table lists this clonotype with a few counts. The chain combines TRBV3-1 with TRBJ2-7, with D perhaps matching TRBD1 (5 bases). The V end lost 4 bases, the J end lost 2 bases, and 15 bases lay between the germline ends. Germline lookup yields CDR1 LGHDT and CDR2 YNNKEL (reference sequence). The CDR3 is 15 amino acids. CDR3 in amino acids: CASSPDSTSTYEQYF. CDR3 sequence (DNA): TGTGCCAGCAGCCCCGACAGTACATCAACCTACGAGCAGTACTTC.

The chain combines TRBV9 with TRBJ2-7; D perhaps matches TRBD2 (7 bases). The germline CDR1 and CDR2 sequences are SGDLS and YYNGEE. There are 15 residues in the CDR3. Trimming removed 4 bases at V and 6 bases at J, with 20 bases between. This CDR3 reads CASSPVGGAYGEQYF. CDR3 sequence (DNA): TGTGCCAGCAGCCCCGTAGGGGGGGCCTACGGCGAGCAGTACTTC.

This sequence joins TRBV28 and TRBJ2-3; possibly TRBD1 for D (6 bases). V was trimmed by 6 bases and J by 6 bases, leaving 13 bases between them. The germline CDR1 and CDR2 sequences are MDHEN and SYDVKM. The CDR3 covers 13 residues. The CDR3 DNA follows: TGTGCCAGCAGGTTTTCAGGGGTGGATACGCAGTATTTT. Its translation: CASRFSGVDTQYF.

This clonotype has at least ten counts. Relative to the germline gene, one junction end is altered; a read error may explain this. CDR3 sequence: CSARLTYNAQFF. Written as DNA, the CDR3 is TGCAGTGCTCGGCTAACCTACAATGCGCAGTTCTTC. The gene calls are TRBV20-1 and TRBJ2-1, with D unclear. The CDR3 totals 12 residues. CDR1 is DFQATT and CDR2 is SNEGSKA in the germline V gene (reference sequence).

This chain links TRBV27 with TRBJ2-7, with D possibly being TRBD2 (7 bases). The CDR3 extends over 16 amino acids. CDR1 and CDR2 (germline): MNHEY, SMNVEV (reference sequence). V was shortened by 5 bases and J by 2 bases, with 19 bases between the two germline ends. The CDR3 here is CASSLVRGATPYEQYF. In DNA, the CDR3 is TGTGCCAGCAGTCTCGTCCGGGGGGCAACCCCCTACGAGCAGTACTTC.

This sequence joins TRBV18 and TRBJ2-7; D possibly corresponds to TRBD1 (6 bases). The CDR3 is made up of 13 amino acids. Trimming removed 2 bases at V and 7 bases at J, with 12 bases between. Looked up from germline, CDR1 is KGHSH and CDR2 is LQKENI. The DNA of the CDR3 is TGTGCCAGCTCACCATACAGGGTCCGGGAGCAGTACTTC. Translating gives CASSPYRVREQYF.

V usage is TRBV5-6 and J usage is TRBJ1-2, with 11 bases identical to TRBD1. The V segment lost 4 bases and the J segment 9 bases; nucleotides outside the gene matches: 8. The CDR3 spans 14 residues. The V gene's germline CDR1 is SGHDT and CDR2 YYEEEE. CDR3 amino acids: CASSRGQGASSYTF. CDR3 DNA: TGTGCCAGCAGCCGCGGACAGGGGGCGAGTAGCTACACCTTC.

The DNA for the CDR3 is TGTGCCAGCAGCCAAACACTACACTACGAGCAGTACTTC. Protein product: CASSQTLHYEQYF. V usage is TRBV5-6 and J usage is TRBJ2-7, with D unresolved. CDR1 is SGHDT, CDR2 YYEEEE, per germline. The CDR3 loop spans 13 amino acids. V lost 4 bases to trimming and J lost 3 bases, with 11 bases between them.